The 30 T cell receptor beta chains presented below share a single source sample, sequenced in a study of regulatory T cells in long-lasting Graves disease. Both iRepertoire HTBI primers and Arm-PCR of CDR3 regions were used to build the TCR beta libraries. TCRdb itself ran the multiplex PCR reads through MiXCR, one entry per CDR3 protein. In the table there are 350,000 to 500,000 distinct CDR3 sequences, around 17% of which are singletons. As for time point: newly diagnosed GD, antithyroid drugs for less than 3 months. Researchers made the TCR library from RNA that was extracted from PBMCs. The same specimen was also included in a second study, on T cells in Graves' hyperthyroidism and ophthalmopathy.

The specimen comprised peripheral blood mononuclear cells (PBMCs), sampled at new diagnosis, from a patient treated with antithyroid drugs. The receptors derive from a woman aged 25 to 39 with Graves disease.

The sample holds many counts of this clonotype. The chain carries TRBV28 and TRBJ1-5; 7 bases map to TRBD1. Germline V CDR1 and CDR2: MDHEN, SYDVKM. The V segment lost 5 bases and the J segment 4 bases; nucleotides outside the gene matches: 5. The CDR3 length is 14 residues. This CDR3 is CASSPGGQNQPQHF. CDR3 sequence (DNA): TGTGCCAGCAGTCCTGGGGGACAGAATCAGCCCCAGCATTTT.

The CDR3 nucleotides are TGCAGCGTTGCGGTCAGGGAAATCCTAAATGAGCAGTTCTTC. Translation gives CSVAVREILNEQFF. The chain couples TRBV29-1 to TRBJ2-1, with a possible D match to TRBD1 (5 bases). The CDR3 has 14 residues. CDR1 and CDR2 from the germline V gene are SQVTM and ANQGSEA. The V end lost 4 bases, the J end lost 7 bases, and 17 bases lay between the germline ends.

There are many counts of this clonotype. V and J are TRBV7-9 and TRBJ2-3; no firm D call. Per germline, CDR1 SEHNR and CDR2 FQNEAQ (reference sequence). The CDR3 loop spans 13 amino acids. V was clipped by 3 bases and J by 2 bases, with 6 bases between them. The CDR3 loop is CASSFAVTDTQYF. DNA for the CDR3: TGTGCCAGCAGCTTTGCCGTCACAGATACGCAGTATTTT.

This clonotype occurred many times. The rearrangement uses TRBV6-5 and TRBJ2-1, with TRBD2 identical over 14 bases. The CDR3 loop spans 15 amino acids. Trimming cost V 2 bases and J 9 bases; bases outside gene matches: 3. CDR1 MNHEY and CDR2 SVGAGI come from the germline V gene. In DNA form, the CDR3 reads TGTGCCAGCAGTTACCAGACTAGCGGGAGGGGTGAGCAGTTCTTC. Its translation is CASSYQTSGRGEQFF.

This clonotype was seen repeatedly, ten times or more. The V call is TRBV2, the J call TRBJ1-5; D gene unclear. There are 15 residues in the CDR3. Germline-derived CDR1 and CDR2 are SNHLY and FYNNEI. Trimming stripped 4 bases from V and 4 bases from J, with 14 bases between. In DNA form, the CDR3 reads TGTGCCAGCAGTGGGAGGACGGACCTAAATCAGCCCCAGCATTTT. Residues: CASSGRTDLNQPQHF.

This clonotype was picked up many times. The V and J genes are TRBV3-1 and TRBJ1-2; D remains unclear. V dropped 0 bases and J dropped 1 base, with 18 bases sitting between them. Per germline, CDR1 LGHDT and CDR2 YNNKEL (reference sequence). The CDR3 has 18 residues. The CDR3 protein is CASSQDRGWARLNYGYTF. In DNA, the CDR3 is TGTGCCAGCAGCCAAGATCGAGGTTGGGCCCGACTTAACTATGGCTACACCTTC.

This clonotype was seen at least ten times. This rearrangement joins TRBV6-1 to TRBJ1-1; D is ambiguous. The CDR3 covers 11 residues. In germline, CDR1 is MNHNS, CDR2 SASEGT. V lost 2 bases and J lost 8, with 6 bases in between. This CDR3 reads CASSEKGEAFF. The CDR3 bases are TGTGCCAGCAGTGAAAAAGGGGAAGCTTTCTTT.

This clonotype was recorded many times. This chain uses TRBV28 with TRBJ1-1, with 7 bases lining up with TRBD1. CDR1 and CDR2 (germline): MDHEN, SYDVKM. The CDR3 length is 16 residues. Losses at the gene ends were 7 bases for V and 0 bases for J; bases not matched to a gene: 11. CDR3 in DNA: TGTGCCAGCACTTCAATCCGGGACAGCATGAACACTGAAGCTTTCTTT. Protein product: CASTSIRDSMNTEAFF.

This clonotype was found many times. CDR3 region: CATSLQGHEQYF. The CDR3 nucleotides read TGTGCCACCTCGCTACAGGGCCACGAGCAGTACTTC. The chain employs TRBV6-2 or TRBV6-3 and TRBJ2-7; tentatively, D is TRBD1 (6 bases). The CDR3 spans 12 residues. Germline V gene sequence: CDR1 MNHEY, CDR2 SVGEGT. Deletions cut 10 bases from V and 5 bases from J, with 15 bases between.

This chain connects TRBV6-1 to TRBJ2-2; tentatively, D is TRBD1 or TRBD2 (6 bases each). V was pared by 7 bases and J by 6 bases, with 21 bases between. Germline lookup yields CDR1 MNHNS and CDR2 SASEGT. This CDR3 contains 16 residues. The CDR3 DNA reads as TGTGCCAGCACCCGAAGGGGGACTGGGGGACCCGGGGAGCTGTTTTTT. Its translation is CASTRRGTGGPGELFF.

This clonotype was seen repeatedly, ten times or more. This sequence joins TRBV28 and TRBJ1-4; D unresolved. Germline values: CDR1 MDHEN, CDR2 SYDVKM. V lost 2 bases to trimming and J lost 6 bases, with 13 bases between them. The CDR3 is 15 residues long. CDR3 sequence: CASSLVEGSDEKLFF. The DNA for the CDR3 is TGTGCCAGCAGTTTAGTGGAGGGCTCGGATGAAAAACTGTTTTTT.

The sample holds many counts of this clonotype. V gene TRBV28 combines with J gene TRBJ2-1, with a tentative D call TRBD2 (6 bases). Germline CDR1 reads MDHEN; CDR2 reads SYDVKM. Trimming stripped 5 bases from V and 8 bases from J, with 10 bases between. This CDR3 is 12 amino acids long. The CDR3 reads CASSLTSYEQFF. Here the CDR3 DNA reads TGTGCCAGCAGTCTGACTAGTTATGAGCAGTTCTTC.

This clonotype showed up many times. The CDR3 coding sequence is TGTGCCAGCTCACCACCGAGGGAACAAAGAAATGAGCAGTTCTTC. Its protein is CASSPPREQRNEQFF. The chain carries TRBV18 and TRBJ2-1; weak D call: TRBD2 (5 bases). In germline, CDR1 is KGHSH, CDR2 LQKENI. V was pared by 0 bases and J by 7 bases, with 13 bases between. The CDR3 covers 15 residues.

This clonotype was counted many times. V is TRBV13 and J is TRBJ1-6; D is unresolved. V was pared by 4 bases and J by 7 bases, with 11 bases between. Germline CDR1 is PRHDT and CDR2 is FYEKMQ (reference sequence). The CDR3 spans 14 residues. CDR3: CASSSSAENSPLHF. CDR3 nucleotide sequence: TGTGCCAGCAGCTCATCCGCCGAAAATTCACCCCTCCACTTT.

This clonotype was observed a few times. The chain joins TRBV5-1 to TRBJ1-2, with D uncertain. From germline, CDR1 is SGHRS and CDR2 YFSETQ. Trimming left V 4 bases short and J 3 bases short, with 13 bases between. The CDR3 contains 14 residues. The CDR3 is CASSPRIRDYGYTF. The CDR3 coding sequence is TGCGCCAGCAGCCCCCGAATCCGGGACTATGGCTACACCTTC.

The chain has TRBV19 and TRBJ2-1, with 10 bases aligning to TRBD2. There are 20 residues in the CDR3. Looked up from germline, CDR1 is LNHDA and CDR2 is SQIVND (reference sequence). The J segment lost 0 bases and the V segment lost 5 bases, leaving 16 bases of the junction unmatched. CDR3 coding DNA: TGTGCCAGTAGTGGGGCCGGACTAGCGGAGCGAGAGCACTCCTACAATGAGCAGTTCTTC. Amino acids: CASSGAGLAEREHSYNEQFF.

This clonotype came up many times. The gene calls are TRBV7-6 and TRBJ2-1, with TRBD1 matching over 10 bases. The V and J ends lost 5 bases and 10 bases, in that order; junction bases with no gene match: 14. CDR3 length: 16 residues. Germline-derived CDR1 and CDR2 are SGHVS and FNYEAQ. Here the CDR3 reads CASSAGQGPPGHEQFF. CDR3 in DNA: TGTGCCAGCAGCGCGGGACAGGGGCCGCCAGGTCACGAGCAGTTCTTC.

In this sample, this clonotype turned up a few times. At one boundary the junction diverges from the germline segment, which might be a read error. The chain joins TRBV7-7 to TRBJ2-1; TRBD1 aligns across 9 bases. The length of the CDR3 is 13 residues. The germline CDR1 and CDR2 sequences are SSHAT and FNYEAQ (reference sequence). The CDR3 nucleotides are TGTGCTAGCAGCGCCGACAGGGGGTTTGAGCAGTTCTTC. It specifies CASSADRGFEQFF.

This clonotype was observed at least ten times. This CDR3 is CASSLRRFSNQPQHF. The CDR3 DNA reads TGTGCCAGCAGTTTGCGGCGTTTTAGCAATCAGCCCCAGCATTTT. This chain connects TRBV28 to TRBJ1-5; D call uncertain. Between the trimmed V and J ends, which lost 3 bases and 0 bases, there was a span of 9 bases. Germline assignment: CDR1 MDHEN and CDR2 SYDVKM. CDR3 length: 15 residues.

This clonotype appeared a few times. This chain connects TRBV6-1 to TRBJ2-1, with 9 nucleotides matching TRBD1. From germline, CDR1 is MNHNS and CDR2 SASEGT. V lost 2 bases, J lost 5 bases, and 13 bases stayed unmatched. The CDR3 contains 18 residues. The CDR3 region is CASSEPTTTGGLNNEQFF. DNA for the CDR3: TGTGCCAGCAGTGAACCTACGACGACAGGGGGTTTGAACAATGAGCAGTTCTTC.

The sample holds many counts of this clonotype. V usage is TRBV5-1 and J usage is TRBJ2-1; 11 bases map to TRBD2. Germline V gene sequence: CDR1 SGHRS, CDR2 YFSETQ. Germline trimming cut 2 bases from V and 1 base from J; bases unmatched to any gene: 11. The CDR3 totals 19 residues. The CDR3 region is CASSFLAGGRVRSYNEQFF. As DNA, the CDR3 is TGCGCCAGCAGCTTCCTAGCGGGAGGTCGGGTTAGGTCCTACAATGAGCAGTTCTTC.

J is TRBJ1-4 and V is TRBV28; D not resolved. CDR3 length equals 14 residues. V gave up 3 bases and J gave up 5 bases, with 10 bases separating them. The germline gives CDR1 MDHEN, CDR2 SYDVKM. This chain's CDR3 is CASSLVRLNEKLFF. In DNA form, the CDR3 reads TGTGCCAGCAGTTTGGTCAGGCTAAATGAAAAACTGTTTTTT.

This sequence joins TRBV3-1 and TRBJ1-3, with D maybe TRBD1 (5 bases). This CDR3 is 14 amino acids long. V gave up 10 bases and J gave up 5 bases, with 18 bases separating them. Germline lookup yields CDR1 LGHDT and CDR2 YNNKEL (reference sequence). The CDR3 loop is CATREDGPRNTIYF. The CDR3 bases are TGTGCCACCAGGGAGGACGGACCCAGAAACACCATATATTTT.

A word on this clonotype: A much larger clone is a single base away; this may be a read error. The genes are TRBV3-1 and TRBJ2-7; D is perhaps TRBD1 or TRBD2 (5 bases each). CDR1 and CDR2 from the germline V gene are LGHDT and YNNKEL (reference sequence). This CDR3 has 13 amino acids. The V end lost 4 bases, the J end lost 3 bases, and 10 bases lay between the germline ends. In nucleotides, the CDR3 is TGTGCCAGCAGCCGGGACGACCTCTACGAGCAGTACTTC. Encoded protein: CASSRDDLYEQYF.

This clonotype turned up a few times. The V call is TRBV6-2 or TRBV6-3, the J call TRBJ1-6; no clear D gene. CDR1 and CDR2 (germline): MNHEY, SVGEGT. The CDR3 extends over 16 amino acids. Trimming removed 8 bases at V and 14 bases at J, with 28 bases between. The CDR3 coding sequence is TGTGCCAGCTGCTTATCGGGTCAGCCTCCAATAGGATCCCTCCACTTT. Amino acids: CASCLSGQPPIGSLHF.

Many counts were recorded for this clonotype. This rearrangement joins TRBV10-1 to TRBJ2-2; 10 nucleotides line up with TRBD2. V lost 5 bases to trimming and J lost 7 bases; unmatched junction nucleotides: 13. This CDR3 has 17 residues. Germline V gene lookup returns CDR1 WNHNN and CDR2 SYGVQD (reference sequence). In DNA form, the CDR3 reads TGCGCCAGCAGTTTAACCCCACTAGCGGGGCTGCACGGGGAGCTGTTTTTT. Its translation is CASSLTPLAGLHGELFF.

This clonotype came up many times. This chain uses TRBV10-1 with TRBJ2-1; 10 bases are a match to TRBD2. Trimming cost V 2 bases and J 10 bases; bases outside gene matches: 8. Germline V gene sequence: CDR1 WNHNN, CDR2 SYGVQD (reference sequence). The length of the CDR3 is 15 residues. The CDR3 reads CASSESGLAAEEQFF. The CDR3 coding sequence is TGCGCCAGCAGTGAGAGCGGACTAGCGGCAGAAGAGCAGTTCTTC.

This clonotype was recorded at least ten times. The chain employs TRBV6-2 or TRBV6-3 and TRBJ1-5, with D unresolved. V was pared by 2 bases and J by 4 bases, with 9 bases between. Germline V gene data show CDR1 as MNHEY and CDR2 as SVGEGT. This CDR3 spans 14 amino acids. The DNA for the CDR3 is TGTGCCAGCAGTTACGACTTTCAGAATCAGCCCCAGCATTTT. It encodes CASSYDFQNQPQHF.

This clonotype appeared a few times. The CDR3, as DNA: TGTGCCAGCAGCGTAGTTTCGGGGGTTGCAGAGACCCAGTACTTC. Translating it yields CASSVVSGVAETQYF. This chain connects TRBV9 to TRBJ2-5; D perhaps matches TRBD2 (6 bases). The germline CDR1 and CDR2 sequences are SGDLS and YYNGEE. V gave up 0 bases and J gave up 4 bases, with 13 bases separating them. The CDR3 consists of 15 residues.

The CDR3, as DNA: TGTGCCAGCAGTTACTCGTGGGGGACACTTCAAGAGACCCAGTACTTC. It encodes CASSYSWGTLQETQYF. V and J are TRBV6-6 and TRBJ2-5; a weak D match, TRBD1 (6 bases). Per germline, CDR1 MNHNY and CDR2 SVGAGI (reference sequence). This CDR3 region has 16 residues. Trimming took off 0 bases at V and 2 bases at J, with 13 bases between the two ends.